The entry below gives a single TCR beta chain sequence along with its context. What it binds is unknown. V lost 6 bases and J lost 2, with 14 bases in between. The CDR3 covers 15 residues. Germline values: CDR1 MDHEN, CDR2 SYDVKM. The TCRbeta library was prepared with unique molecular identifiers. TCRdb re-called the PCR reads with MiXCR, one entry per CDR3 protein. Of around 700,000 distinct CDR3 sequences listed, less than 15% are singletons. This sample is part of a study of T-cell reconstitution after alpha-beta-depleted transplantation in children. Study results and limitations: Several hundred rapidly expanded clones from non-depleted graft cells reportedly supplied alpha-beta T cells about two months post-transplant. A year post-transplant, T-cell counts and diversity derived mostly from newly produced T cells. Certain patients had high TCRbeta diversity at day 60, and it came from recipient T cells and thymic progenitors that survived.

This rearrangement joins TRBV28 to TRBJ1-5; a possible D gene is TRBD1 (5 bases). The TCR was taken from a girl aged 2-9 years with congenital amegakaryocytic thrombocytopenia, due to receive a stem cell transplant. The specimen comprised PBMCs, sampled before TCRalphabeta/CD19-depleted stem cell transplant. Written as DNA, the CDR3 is TGTGCCAGCAGCCCCCTCTTGGGGGGCAATCAGCCCCAGCATTTT. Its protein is CASSPLLGGNQPQHF.